Following are 5 T cell receptor beta chains from one sample sequenced in a study of T cell clonality in common variable immunodeficiency. Produced via immunoSEQ multiplex PCR; TCRdb's table is partial and in-frame only. The sample includes about 60,000 clones, none of them occurring once. Sample: peripheral blood mononuclear cells. These receptors were obtained from a person aged 18 to 69 in good health.

This clone was detected ten times or more. The read terminates 3 residues before the CDR3 end, so the remaining end is supplied by the germline J gene. The chain employs TRBV7-2 and TRBJ1-1; D might be TRBD1 (5 bases). The CDR3 consists of 15 residues. Trimming took off 5 bases at V and 1 base at J, with 14 bases between the two ends. CDR1 SGHTA and CDR2 FQGNSA come from the germline V gene. The CDR3 is CASSTPGPPNTEAFF. The part of the CDR3 DNA that was read is TGTGCCAGCAGCACCCCAGGGCCCCCGAACACTGAA. Using reference TRBV7-2 and TRBJ1-1 for the parts outside the CDR3, the full variable domain is GAGVSQSPSNKVTEKGKDVELRCDPISGHTALYWYRQSLGQGLEFLIYFQGNSAPDKSGLPSDRFSAERTGGSVSTLTIQRTQQEDSAVYLCASSTPGPPNTEAFFGQGTRLTVV.

This clone has a count of ten or more. The read ends 3 residues early relative to the CDR3; the germline J gene fills the gap. The chain combines TRBV20-1 with TRBJ1-2; D is undetermined. Trimming shortened V by 4 bases and J by 7 bases, and 19 bases separated the two germline ends. This CDR3 comprises 14 residues. Per the germline V gene, CDR1 is DFQATT and CDR2 is SNEGSKA (reference sequence). The sequenced part of the CDR3 DNA is TGCAGTGCTACGGGGATGGAGGTGGAGAGTGGC. It encodes CSATGMEVESG. In full, the CDR3 is CSATGMEVESGYTF.

Ten or more counts support this clone. The sequence runs out 3 residues before the end of the CDR3; the remainder is reconstructed from the germline J gene. This rearrangement joins TRBV10-3 to TRBJ2-4; 10 nucleotides align to TRBD1. V shed 1 base and J 2 bases; nucleotides not matched to a gene: 5. Germline V gene sequence: CDR1 ENHRY, CDR2 SYGVKD. This CDR3 region has 17 residues. The covered CDR3 bases are TGTGCCATCAGTGAGTTCGGACAGGGGGTTTCCAAAAACATT. This gives the protein CAISEFGQGVSKNI. The entire CDR3 protein is CAISEFGQGVSKNIQYF.

This clone was seen at least ten times. The CDR3 end falls 3 residues outside the read, so it is completed with the germline J gene. The chain has TRBV5-1 and TRBJ2-2, with 7 bases lining up with TRBD2. The CDR3 sequence is 16 residues long. Looked up from germline, CDR1 is SGHRS and CDR2 is YFSETQ. J gave up 4 bases and V 5 bases, and 11 bases lay outside the gene matches. The DNA read from the CDR3 is TGCGCCAGCAGTCTACTAGCGACCGCGAGCACCGGGGAG. Translation: CASSLLATASTGE. The whole CDR3 is CASSLLATASTGELFF.

In its sample, this clone was seen many times. The CDR3 DNA, read in part, is TGTGCCAGCAGTGAGCGGACAGGGAGGCCCTACGAG. It translates to CASSERTGRPYE. The CDR3 in full is CASSERTGRPYEQYF. V is TRBV2 and J is TRBJ2-7; 8 bases agree with TRBD1. Read coverage stops 3 residues before the CDR3 terminus; the germline J gene supplies the remainder. After removal of 3 bases from V and 2 bases from J, the junction contained 6 bases not matched to a gene. The CDR3 is 15 residues long. Germline V gene sequence: CDR1 SNHLY, CDR2 FYNNEI.